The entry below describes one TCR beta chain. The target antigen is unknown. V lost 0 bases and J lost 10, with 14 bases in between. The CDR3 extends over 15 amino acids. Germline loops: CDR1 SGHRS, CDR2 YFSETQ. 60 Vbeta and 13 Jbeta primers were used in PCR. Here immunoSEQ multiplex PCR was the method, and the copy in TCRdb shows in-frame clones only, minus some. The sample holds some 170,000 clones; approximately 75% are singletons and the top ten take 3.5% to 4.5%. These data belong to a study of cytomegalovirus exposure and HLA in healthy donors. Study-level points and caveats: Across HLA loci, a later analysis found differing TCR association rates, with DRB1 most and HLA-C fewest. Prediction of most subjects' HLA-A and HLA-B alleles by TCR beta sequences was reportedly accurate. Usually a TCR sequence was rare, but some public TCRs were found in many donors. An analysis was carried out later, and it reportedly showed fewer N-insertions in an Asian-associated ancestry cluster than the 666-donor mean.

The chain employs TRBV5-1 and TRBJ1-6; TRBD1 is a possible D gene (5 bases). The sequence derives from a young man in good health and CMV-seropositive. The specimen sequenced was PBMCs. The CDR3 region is CASSLEDILVSPLHF. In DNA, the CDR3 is TGCGCCAGCAGCTTGGAGGACATCTTGGTATCACCCCTCCACTTT.